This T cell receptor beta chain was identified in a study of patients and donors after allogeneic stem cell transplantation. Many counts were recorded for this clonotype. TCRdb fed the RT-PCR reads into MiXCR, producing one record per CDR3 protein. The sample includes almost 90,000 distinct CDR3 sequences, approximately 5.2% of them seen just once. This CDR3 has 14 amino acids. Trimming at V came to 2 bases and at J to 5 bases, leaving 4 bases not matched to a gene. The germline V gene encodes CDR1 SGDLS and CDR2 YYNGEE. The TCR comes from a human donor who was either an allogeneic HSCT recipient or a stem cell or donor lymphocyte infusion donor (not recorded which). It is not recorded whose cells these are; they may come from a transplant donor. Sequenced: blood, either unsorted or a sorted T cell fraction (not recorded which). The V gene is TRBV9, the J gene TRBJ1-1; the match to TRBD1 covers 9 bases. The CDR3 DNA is TGTGCCAGCAGCGTTACAGGGGGCTCTACTGAAGCTTTCTTT. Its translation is CASSVTGGSTEAFF.